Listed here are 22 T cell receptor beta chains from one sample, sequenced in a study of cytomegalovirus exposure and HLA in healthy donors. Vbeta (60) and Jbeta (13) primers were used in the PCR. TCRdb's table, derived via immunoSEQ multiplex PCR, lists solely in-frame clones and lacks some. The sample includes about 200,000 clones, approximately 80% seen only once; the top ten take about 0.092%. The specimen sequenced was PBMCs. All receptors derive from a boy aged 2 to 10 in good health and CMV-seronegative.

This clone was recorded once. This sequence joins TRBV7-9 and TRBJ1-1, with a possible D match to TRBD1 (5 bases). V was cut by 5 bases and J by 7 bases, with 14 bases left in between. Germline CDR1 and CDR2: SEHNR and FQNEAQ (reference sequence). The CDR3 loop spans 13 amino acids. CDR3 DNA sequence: TGTGCCAGCAGCAAAGGACAATACAGTGAAGCTTTCTTT. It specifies CASSKGQYSEAFF.

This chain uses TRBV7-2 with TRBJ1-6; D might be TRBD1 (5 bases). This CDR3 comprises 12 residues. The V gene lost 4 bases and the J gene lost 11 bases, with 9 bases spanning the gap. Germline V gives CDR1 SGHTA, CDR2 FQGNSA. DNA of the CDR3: TGTGCCAGCAGCTCCCTGGGGCCACCCCTCCACTTT. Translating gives CASSSLGPPLHF.

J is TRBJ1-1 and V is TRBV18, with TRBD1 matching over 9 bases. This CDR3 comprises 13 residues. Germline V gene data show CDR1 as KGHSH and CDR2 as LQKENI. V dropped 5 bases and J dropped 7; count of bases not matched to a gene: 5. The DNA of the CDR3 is TGTGCCAGCTCAGGGGACAGGGCAAGTGAAGCTTTCTTT. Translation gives CASSGDRASEAFF. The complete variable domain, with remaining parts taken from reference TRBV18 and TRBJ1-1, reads NAGVMQNPRHLVRRRGQEARLRCSPMKGHSHVYWYRQLPEEGLKFMVYLQKENIIDESGMPKERFSAEFPKEGPSILRIQQVVRGDSAAYFCASSGDRASEAFFGQGTRLTVV.

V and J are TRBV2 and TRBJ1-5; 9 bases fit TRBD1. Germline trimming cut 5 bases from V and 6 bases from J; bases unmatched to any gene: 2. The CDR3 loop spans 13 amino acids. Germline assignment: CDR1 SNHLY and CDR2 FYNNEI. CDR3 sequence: CASSTGGGQPQHF. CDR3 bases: TGTGCCAGCAGTACAGGGGGCGGTCAGCCCCAGCATTTT.

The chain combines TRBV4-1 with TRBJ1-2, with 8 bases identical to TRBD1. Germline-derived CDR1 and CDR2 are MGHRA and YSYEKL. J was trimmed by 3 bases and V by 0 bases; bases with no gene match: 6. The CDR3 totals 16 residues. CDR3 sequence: CASSQDWTGPYYGYTF. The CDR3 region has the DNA TGCGCCAGCAGCCAAGATTGGACAGGGCCCTACTATGGCTACACCTTC.

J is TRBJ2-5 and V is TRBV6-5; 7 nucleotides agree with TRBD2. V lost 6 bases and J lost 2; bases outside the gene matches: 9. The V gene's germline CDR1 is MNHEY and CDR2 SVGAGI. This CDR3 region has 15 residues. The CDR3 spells CASSRPGGGQETQYF. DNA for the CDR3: TGTGCCAGCAGCCGACCCGGGGGAGGGCAAGAGACCCAGTACTTC.

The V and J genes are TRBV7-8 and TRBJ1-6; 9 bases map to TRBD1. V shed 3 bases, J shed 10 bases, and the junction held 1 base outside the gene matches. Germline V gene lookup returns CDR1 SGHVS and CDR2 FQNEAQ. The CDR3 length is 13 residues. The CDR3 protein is CASSLDRGSPLHF. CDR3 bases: TGTGCCAGCAGCTTGGACAGGGGCTCACCCCTCCACTTT.

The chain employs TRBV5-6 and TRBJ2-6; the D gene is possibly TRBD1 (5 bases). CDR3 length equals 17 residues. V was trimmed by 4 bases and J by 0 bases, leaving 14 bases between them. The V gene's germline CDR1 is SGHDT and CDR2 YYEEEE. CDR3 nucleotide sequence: TGTGCCAGCAGCCCAGAGACAGTCCTCTCTGGGGCCAACGTCCTGACTTTC. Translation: CASSPETVLSGANVLTF.

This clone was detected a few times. CDR3 DNA sequence: TGTGCCAGTAGTATCCAGGGGATTAATGAAAAACTGTTTTTT. Translation gives CASSIQGINEKLFF. The chain carries TRBV19 and TRBJ1-4, with D perhaps TRBD1 (6 bases). Germline V lookup: CDR1 LNHDA, CDR2 SQIVND (reference sequence). V was cut by 3 bases and J by 4 bases, with 9 bases left in between. This CDR3 is 14 amino acids long. Filled out from reference TRBV19 and TRBJ1-4, the complete variable domain reads DGGITQSPKYLFRKEGQNVTLSCEQNLNHDAMYWYRQDPGQGLRLIYYSQIVNDFQKGDIAEGYSVSREKKESFPLTVTSAQKNPTAFYLCASSIQGINEKLFFGSGTQLSVL.

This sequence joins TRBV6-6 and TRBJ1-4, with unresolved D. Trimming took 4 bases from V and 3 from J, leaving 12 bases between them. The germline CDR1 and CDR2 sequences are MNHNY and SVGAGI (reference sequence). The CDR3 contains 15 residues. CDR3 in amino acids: CASSFGGRSNEKLFF. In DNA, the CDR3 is TGTGCCAGCAGTTTTGGAGGTCGTTCTAATGAAAAACTGTTTTTT.

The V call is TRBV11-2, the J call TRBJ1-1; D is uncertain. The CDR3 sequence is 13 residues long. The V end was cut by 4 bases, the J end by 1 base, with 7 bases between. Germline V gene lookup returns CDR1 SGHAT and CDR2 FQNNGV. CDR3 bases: TGTGCCAGCAGCTCTCCAGGGAACACTGAAGCTTTCTTT. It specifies CASSSPGNTEAFF.

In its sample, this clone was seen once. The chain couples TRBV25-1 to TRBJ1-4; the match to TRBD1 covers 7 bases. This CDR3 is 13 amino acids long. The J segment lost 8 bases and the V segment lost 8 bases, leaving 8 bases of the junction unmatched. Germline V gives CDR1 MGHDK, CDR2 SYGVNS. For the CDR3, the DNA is TGTGCCAGCGCAGGCATGGGACAGGAAAAACTGTTTTTT. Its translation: CASAGMGQEKLFF.

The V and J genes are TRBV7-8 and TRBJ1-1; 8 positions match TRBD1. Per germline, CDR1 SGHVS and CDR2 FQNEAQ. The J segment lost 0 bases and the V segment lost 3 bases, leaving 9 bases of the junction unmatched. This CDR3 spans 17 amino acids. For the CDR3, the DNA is TGTGCCAGCAGCTTTCTCAGGGGGCCCAAAATGAACACTGAAGCTTTCTTT. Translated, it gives CASSFLRGPKMNTEAFF. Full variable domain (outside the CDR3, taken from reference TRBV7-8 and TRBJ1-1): GAGVSQSPRYKVAKRGQDVALRCDPISGHVSLFWYQQALGQGPEFLTYFQNEAQLDKSGLPSDRFFAERPEGSVSTLKIQRTQQEDSAVYLCASSFLRGPKMNTEAFFGQGTRLTVV.

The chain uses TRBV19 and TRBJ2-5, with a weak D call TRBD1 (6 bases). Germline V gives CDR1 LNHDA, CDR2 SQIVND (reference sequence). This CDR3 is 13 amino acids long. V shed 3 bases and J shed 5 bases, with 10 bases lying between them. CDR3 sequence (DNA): TGTGCCAGTAGTATCCAAAGGGGGGAGACCCAGTACTTC. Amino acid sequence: CASSIQRGETQYF. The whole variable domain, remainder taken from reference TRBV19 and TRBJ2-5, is DGGITQSPKYLFRKEGQNVTLSCEQNLNHDAMYWYRQDPGQGLRLIYYSQIVNDFQKGDIAEGYSVSREKKESFPLTVTSAQKNPTAFYLCASSIQRGETQYFGPGTRLLVL.

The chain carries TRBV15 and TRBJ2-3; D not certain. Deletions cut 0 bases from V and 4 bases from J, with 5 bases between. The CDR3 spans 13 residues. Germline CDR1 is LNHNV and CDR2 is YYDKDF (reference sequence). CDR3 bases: TGTGCCACCAGCAGAGATCTAGCAGATACGCAGTATTTT. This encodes CATSRDLADTQYF. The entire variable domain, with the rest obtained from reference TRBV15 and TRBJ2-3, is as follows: DAMVIQNPRYQVTQFGKPVTLSCSQTLNHNVMYWYQQKSSQAPKLLFHYYDKDFNNEADTPDNFQSRRPNTSFCFLDIRSPGLGDTAMYLCATSRDLADTQYFGPGTRLTVL.

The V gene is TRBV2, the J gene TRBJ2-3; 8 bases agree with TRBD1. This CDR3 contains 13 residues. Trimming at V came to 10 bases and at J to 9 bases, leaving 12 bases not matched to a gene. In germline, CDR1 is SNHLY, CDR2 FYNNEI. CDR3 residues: CATRDRPFGTQYF. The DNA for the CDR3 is TGTGCCACCCGGGACAGGCCCTTTGGGACGCAGTATTTT.

The CDR3 here is CASSQATPGTAESYEQYF. In nucleotides, the CDR3 is TGCGCCAGCAGCCAAGCCACCCCCGGGACAGCCGAGTCCTACGAGCAGTACTTC. V and J are TRBV4-3 and TRBJ2-7, with 7 bases identical to TRBD1. V lost 1 base and J lost 1; bases outside the gene matches: 13. This CDR3 region has 18 residues. Germline-derived CDR1 and CDR2 are LGHNA and YSLEER.

The CDR3 DNA is TGTGCCAGCAGCTTGACAGTCACCGGGGAGCTGTTTTTT. Its translation: CASSLTVTGELFF. The chain joins TRBV5-6 to TRBJ2-2; D is uncertain. CDR1 is SGHDT and CDR2 is YYEEEE in the germline V gene. V was trimmed by 1 base and J by 4 bases, leaving 5 bases between them. CDR3 length equals 13 residues.

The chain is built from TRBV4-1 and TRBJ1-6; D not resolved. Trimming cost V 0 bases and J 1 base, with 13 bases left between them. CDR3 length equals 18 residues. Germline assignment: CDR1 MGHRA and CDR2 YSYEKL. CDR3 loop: CASSQDWQDNSYNSPLHF. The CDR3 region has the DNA TGCGCCAGCAGCCAAGATTGGCAGGATAATTCCTATAATTCACCCCTCCACTTT.

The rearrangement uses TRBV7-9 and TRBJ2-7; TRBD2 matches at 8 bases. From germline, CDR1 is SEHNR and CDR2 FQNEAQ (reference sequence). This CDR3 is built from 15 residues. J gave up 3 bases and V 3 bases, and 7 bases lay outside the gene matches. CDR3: CASSLVSGTLYEQYF. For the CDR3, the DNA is TGTGCCAGCAGCTTGGTTAGCGGGACTCTCTACGAGCAGTACTTC. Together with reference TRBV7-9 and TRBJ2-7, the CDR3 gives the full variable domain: DTGVSQNPRHKITKRGQNVTFRCDPISEHNRLYWYRQTLGQGPEFLTYFQNEAQLEKSRLLSDRFSAERPKGSFSTLEIQRTEQGDSAMYLCASSLVSGTLYEQYFGPGTRLTVT.

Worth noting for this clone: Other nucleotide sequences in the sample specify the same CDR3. CDR3 loop: CASSEWGGTEAFF. CDR3 sequence (DNA): TGTGCCAGCAGTGAATGGGGAGGGACTGAAGCTTTCTTT. The chain recombines TRBV25-1 with TRBJ1-1; D gene ambiguous. This CDR3 comprises 13 residues. In germline, CDR1 is MGHDK, CDR2 SYGVNS. Between the trimmed V and J ends, which lost 1 base and 5 bases, there was a span of 8 bases. Full variable domain (outside the CDR3, taken from reference TRBV25-1 and TRBJ1-1): EADIYQTPRYLVIGTGKKITLECSQTMGHDKMYWYQQDPGMELHLIHYSYGVNSTEKGDLSSESTVSRIRTEHFPLTLESARPSHTSQYLCASSEWGGTEAFFGQGTRLTVV.

This CDR3 reads CASSLQGPPQHF. DNA of the CDR3: TGTGCCAGCAGCCTCCAGGGCCCGCCCCAGCATTTT. The J gene is TRBJ1-5, the V gene TRBV7-8; a weak D match, TRBD1 (5 bases). The CDR3 runs 12 residues. Germline-derived CDR1 and CDR2 are SGHVS and FQNEAQ. Trimming left V 5 bases short and J 9 bases short, with 11 bases between.